The entry below gives a single T cell receptor (beta chain) sequence along with its context. This specimen belongs to a study of T cell changes during pregnancy in multiple sclerosis. J gave up 5 bases and V 6 bases, and 9 bases lay outside the gene matches. Germline V gene sequence: CDR1 MNHNS, CDR2 SASEGT. The CDR3 contains 14 residues. Profiling relied on immunoSEQ multiplex PCR, and the TCRdb table lists in-frame clones only, not all of them. The sample has about 39,000 clones; approximately 80% are singletons. Source: CD4+ T cells from peripheral blood mononuclear cells, taken before pregnancy. This receptor was identified in a female donor with multiple sclerosis, enrolled in a pregnancy study. The chain has TRBV6-1 and TRBJ2-7; 8 bases agree with TRBD1. CDR3 nucleotides: TGTGCCAGCAGCCGAGGACAGGGTAGGAACGAGCAGTACTTC. The encoded protein is CASSRGQGRNEQYF.